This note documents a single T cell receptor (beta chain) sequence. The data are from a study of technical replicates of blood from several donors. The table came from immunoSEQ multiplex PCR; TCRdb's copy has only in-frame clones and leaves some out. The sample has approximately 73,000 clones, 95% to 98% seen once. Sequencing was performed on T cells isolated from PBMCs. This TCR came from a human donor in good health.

The CDR3 DNA follows: TGTGCCAGCAGTTACTCTCTAGCGGGAGATGAGCAGTTCTTC. It is translated as CASSYSLAGDEQFF. This chain joins TRBV6-6 and TRBJ2-1; 10 bases are shared with TRBD2. V shed 0 bases, J shed 8 bases, and the junction held 1 base outside the gene matches. Germline V CDR1 and CDR2: MNHNY, SVGAGI (reference sequence). CDR3 size: 14 residues.